This T cell receptor beta chain was identified during a study of CDR3 diversity in severe acne (dated by TCRdb to between 2018 and 2021). The library was produced with PCR. Data came from an Illumina HiSeq 2000. The public reads were reprocessed in TCRdb via fastp at Q25 and MiXCR, keeping in-frame beta chains. Each record represents a unique CDR3 protein, reported with the most common genes and DNA among its rows. This sample lists approximately 80,000 distinct CDR3 sequences; 51% were detected once. The top ten clonotypes cover around 15% of the sample. The junction shows trimming of 3 bases on V and 0 bases on J, plus 5 bases between the germline ends. CDR1 and CDR2 (MDHEN, SYDVKM) derive from the germline V gene. Spanning cysteine to phenylalanine, the CDR3 consists of 13 amino acids. Here the CDR3 DNA is all that survives: 39 bases in frame from base 1. Regarding this clonotype: Its antigen specificity is not known. No per-base quality is available; no much larger clone lies one base away.

The chain is encoded by TRBV28 joined to TRBJ1-1, with the D gene not clear enough to name. This clonotype originated in a male donor in good health, without acne. The sequencing input was blood. The nucleotide sequence reads as follows: TGTGCCAGCAGTTTCGTATTGAACACTGAAGCTTTCTTT. It codes for CASSFVLNTEAFF.